This T cell receptor beta chain was sequenced in a study of molecular identifiers for immune sequencing clone quantification. Naive CD8 sequencing libraries were generated from about 21,000 to 970,000 sorted cells, with 10%, 30% or 50% RNA as input. This clonotype showed up many times. Germline V gene sequence: CDR1 GTSNPN, CDR2 SVGIG (reference sequence). Trimming removed 5 bases from V and 0 bases from J; junction bases left unmatched: 4. The CDR3 covers 14 residues. Each CDR3 protein gets one entry after TCRdb re-called the PCR reads with MiXCR. The sample consists of just over 95,000 distinct CDR3 sequences, more than 20% of them appearing once.

The clonotype was recovered from a human donor in good health. Some libraries in this study had Jurkat cell RNA spiked in. The chain carries TRBV30 and TRBJ2-3, with TRBD1 matching over 8 bases. Sequences were obtained from naive CD8+ T cells from blood, with Jurkat cell RNA spiked in. The subset: FACS-sorted CD8+CD4-CCR7+CD45RA+ naive T cells. CDR3: CAWETGVSTDTQYF. The CDR3 nucleotides read TGTGCCTGGGAGACAGGGGTTAGCACAGATACGCAGTATTTT.